A selection of T cell receptor beta chains follows, all from one sample in a study of cytomegalovirus exposure and HLA in healthy donors. Sequencing was performed with immunoSEQ multiplex PCR; in TCRdb, only in-frame clones are kept and a portion is missing. The sample lists about 360,000 clones; 80% to 90% were seen once. Sequences were obtained from PBMCs. These receptors originate from a woman aged 18-29 years in good health and CMV-seronegative. Both conserved end residues are part of each CDR3.

v_call cdr3_aa
TRBV7-7 CASSVTGGRGDTQYF
TRBV6-5 CASSLGPGQPQHF
TRBV28 CATHRAENQPQHF
TRBV15 CATSRAGSFYEQYF
TRBV10-3 CAISGVGETQYF
TRBV4-2 CASSQGTRKNNEQFF
TRBV7-6 CASSLATSGQVGNEQFF
TRBV30 CAWTPQKWDSGELFF
TRBV18 CASSRDRDYGYTF
TRBV10-2 CASSESGGSSTDTQYF
TRBV29-1 CSVEDRQKIRTDTQYF
TRBV29-1 CSVEGEGYTF
TRBV28 CASSPGTSGYNEQFF
TRBV5-6 CASRVTGGETQYF
TRBV4-1 CASSLGTTNQETQYF
TRBV5-6 CASSLGQGGTGELFF
TRBV15 CATSYRGRTDTQYF
TRBV10-1 CASSKPGDNEKLFF
TRBV6-6 CASLAGGPTGELFF
TRBV2 CASRSRDPISADGYTF
TRBV29-1 CSVGGQGATNEKLFF
TRBV6-5 CASSYRRLAGSYEQYF
TRBV30 CAWSLGGVSEKLFF
TRBV5-8 CASSQLQGSDTQYF
TRBV4-2 CASSLEGGASRYNEQFF
TRBV4-1 CASSQMPGQGYTEAFF
TRBV18 CASSPAPSPEQYF
TRBV6-5 CASSYSGQGASEKLFF
TRBV2 CASRRTTLYNEQFF
TRBV6-1 CASSPGRATEAFF
TRBV27 CASRQGAGYTF
TRBV4-1 CASSQDPLRLNTEAFF
TRBV5-4 CASTTGGGQGVYEQYF
TRBV18 CASSLYRGGDVEAFF
TRBV7-6 CASSSGAAPRDNEQFF
TRBV30 CAWMGNSHGYTF
TRBV4-1 CASSLKSPSYTGANSGNTIYF
TRBV28 CASRGRVGDTQYF
TRBV7-3 CASSLAGDLGYGYTF
TRBV14 CASSQEGGTTYEQYF
TRBV7-8 CASSPRRRGSQREGDTQYF
TRBV14 CASSQDSLAGETQYF
TRBV28 CASSLSGIPNTEAFF
TRBV2 CASRLPSGWGNNEQFF
TRBV27 CASGRNSYEQYF
TRBV27 CASGTATGGIQYF
TRBV6-1 CASSDNRGHRGNTIYF
TRBV4-1 CASSQVGLGREGYTF